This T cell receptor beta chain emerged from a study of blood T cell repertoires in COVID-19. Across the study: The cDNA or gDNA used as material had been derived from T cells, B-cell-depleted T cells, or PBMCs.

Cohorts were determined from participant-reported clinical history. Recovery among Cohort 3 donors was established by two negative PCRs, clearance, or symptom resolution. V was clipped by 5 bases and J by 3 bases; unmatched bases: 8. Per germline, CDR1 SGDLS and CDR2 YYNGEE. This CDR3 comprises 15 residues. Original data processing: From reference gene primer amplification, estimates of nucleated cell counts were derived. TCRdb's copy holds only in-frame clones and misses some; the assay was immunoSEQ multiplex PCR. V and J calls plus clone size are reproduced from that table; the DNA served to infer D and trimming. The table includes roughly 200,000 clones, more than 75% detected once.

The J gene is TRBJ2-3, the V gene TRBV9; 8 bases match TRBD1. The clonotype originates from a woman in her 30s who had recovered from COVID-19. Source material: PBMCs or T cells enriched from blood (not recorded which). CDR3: CASSLRRTGTDTQYF. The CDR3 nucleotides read TGTGCCAGCAGTTTAAGGCGGACAGGGACAGATACGCAGTATTTT.